Listed here are 20 T cell receptor beta chains from one sample, sequenced in a study of blood T cells in healthy people across ages. The authors ran a second PCR of 7 to 11 cycles using a sample-barcoded 5' primer and a J-beta primer mix. TCRdb passed the 5' RACE reads through MiXCR, listing each CDR3 protein once. The table records some 1.5 million distinct CDR3 sequences, approximately 43% of them present only once. The sequencing sample was made of blood. Receptor source: a woman in her late teens or twenties in good health.

This clonotype was seen more than once but under ten times. The chain has TRBV15 and TRBJ1-1; 10 nucleotides agree with TRBD1. Unmatched junction bases numbered 6, after V lost 8 bases and J lost 0 bases. Germline-derived CDR1 and CDR2 are LNHNV and YYDKDF (reference sequence). The CDR3 totals 15 residues. CDR3 sequence reads: CATGDRGFMNTEAFF. CDR3 in DNA: TGTGCCACCGGGGACAGGGGCTTCATGAACACTGAAGCTTTCTTT. The variable domain in full, completed from reference TRBV15 and TRBJ1-1, reads DAMVIQNPRYQVTQFGKPVTLSCSQTLNHNVMYWYQQKSSQAPKLLFHYYDKDFNNEADTPDNFQSRRPNTSFCFLDIRSPGLGDTAMYLCATGDRGFMNTEAFFGQGTRLTVV.

The chain has TRBV20-1 and TRBJ2-7; 9 bases agree with TRBD2. With V trimmed by 0 bases and J by 2 bases, 5 bases remained unmatched. CDR1 is DFQATT, CDR2 SNEGSKA, per germline (reference sequence). The CDR3 loop spans 15 amino acids. Written as DNA, the CDR3 is TGCAGTGCTAGAGATCGAGGCGGGGGGGCCTACGAGCAGTACTTC. This encodes CSARDRGGGAYEQYF.

This clonotype was counted ten times or more. This chain links TRBV5-1 with TRBJ1-5, with D possibly TRBD1 on 5 matching bases. The germline V gene encodes CDR1 SGHRS and CDR2 YFSETQ. This CDR3 is built from 13 residues. V lost 5 bases and J 0 bases, leaving 6 bases between the germline ends. CDR3 DNA sequence: TGCGCCAGCAGAGGGGATAGCAATCAGCCCCAGCATTTT. This codes for CASRGDSNQPQHF.

The chain employs TRBV5-5 and TRBJ2-3, with D uncertain. Trimming removed 9 bases from V and 4 bases from J, with 15 bases in between. Germline CDR1 is SGHKS and CDR2 is YYEKEE (reference sequence). There are 13 residues in the CDR3. The CDR3 is CATPGPTADTQYF. The CDR3 DNA reads TGTGCCACTCCGGGCCCTACGGCAGATACGCAGTATTTT. The variable domain in full, completed from reference TRBV5-5 and TRBJ2-3, reads DAGVTQSPTHLIKTRGQQVTLRCSPISGHKSVSWYQQVLGQGPQFIFQYYEKEERGRGNFPDRFSARQFPNYSSELNVNALLLGDSALYLCATPGPTADTQYFGPGTRLTVL.

The chain links TRBV7-2 to TRBJ1-5; D possibly corresponds to TRBD1 (5 bases). Trimming cost V 1 base and J 1 base, with 11 bases left between them. CDR1 SGHTA and CDR2 FQGNSA come from the germline V gene. The CDR3 contains 16 residues. CDR3 nucleotides: TGTGCCAGCAGCTTAGATTGGGGCGCGAGCAATCAGCCCCAGCATTTT. Its protein is CASSLDWGASNQPQHF.

The sample holds a few counts of this clonotype. V gene TRBV4-3 combines with J gene TRBJ2-7; 10 positions agree with TRBD2. The CDR3 is made up of 16 amino acids. J gave up 4 bases and V 0 bases, and 6 bases lay outside the gene matches. Germline loops: CDR1 LGHNA, CDR2 YSLEER. CDR3 bases: TGCGCCAGCAGCCAAGATAGGGCTAGCGGGAGTTACGAGCAGTACTTC. Encoded protein: CASSQDRASGSYEQYF.

This chain uses TRBV20-1 with TRBJ1-2; 11 bases map to TRBD1. CDR3 length: 16 residues. The J segment lost 2 bases and the V segment lost 5 bases, leaving 10 bases of the junction unmatched. Germline V CDR1 and CDR2: DFQATT, SNEGSKA (reference sequence). The CDR3 DNA is TGCAGTGCTGCCCGGGACAGGGGGAGCGTAAACTATGGCTACACCTTC. This gives the protein CSAARDRGSVNYGYTF.

This clonotype was counted a few times. This chain uses TRBV24-1 with TRBJ2-2; 7 bases map to TRBD1. This CDR3 comprises 16 residues. V shed 5 bases and J 1 base; nucleotides not matched to a gene: 6. CDR1 KGHDR and CDR2 SFDVKD come from the germline V gene. For the CDR3, the DNA is TGTGCCACCAGTGGAAACACAGGGGTGAACACCGGGGAGCTGTTTTTT. The encoded protein is CATSGNTGVNTGELFF.

The chain joins TRBV4-3 to TRBJ2-4; the match to TRBD1 covers 7 bases. The CDR3 spans 14 residues. V trimming: 1 base; J trimming: 9 bases; junction bases outside the gene matches: 6. Germline CDR1 and CDR2: LGHNA and YSLEER. The CDR3 protein is CASSQGKGAGIQYF. CDR3 nucleotide sequence: TGCGCCAGCAGCCAAGGAAAGGGGGCCGGCATTCAGTACTTC.

The chain joins TRBV7-2 to TRBJ2-1; no clear D gene. Trimming removed 5 bases at V and 9 bases at J, with 11 bases between. The CDR3 is 12 residues long. Germline V CDR1 and CDR2: SGHTA, FQGNSA. CDR3 sequence: CASSLQQIEQFF. The CDR3 DNA is TGTGCCAGCAGCCTCCAACAAATTGAGCAGTTCTTC.

The chain is built from TRBV20-1 and TRBJ2-5; the match to TRBD2 covers 9 bases. The CDR3 length is 17 residues. CDR1 is DFQATT and CDR2 is SNEGSKA in the germline V gene (reference sequence). Trimming cost V 3 bases and J 11 bases; bases outside gene matches: 22. The CDR3 region is CSASELSGGESYDEQYF. DNA of the CDR3: TGCAGTGCTAGCGAGCTTAGCGGGGGTGAGTCCTACGATGAGCAGTACTTC.

This clonotype is a singleton in its sample. The chain couples TRBV11-2 to TRBJ2-1; D might be TRBD2 (6 bases). The CDR3 contains 16 residues. The V gene's germline CDR1 is SGHAT and CDR2 FQNNGV. Trimming removed 5 bases from V and 5 bases from J, with 19 bases in between. CDR3 bases: TGTGCCAGCAGCAGCCTGCGGCCGGGACTTGACAATGAGCAGTTCTTC. Protein sequence: CASSSLRPGLDNEQFF.

This clonotype was seen only a few times. The V and J genes are TRBV6-6 and TRBJ1-1, with 7 bases matching TRBD1. V shed 2 bases and J 0 bases; nucleotides not matched to a gene: 6. The length of the CDR3 is 16 residues. Germline V gene lookup returns CDR1 MNHNY and CDR2 SVGAGI (reference sequence). This chain's CDR3 is CASSYRPGQLNTEAFF. In nucleotides, the CDR3 is TGTGCCAGCAGTTACCGGCCGGGACAGCTGAACACTGAAGCTTTCTTT.

The V call is TRBV5-1, the J call TRBJ2-3; either TRBD1 or TRBD2 may fit D (5 bases each). The length of the CDR3 is 12 residues. Looked up from germline, CDR1 is SGHRS and CDR2 is YFSETQ. V was cut by 6 bases and J by 4 bases, with 9 bases left in between. The chain's CDR3 is CASKGDADTQYF. CDR3 sequence (DNA): TGCGCCAGCAAAGGGGACGCAGATACGCAGTATTTT.

The chain joins TRBV20-1 to TRBJ1-2, with D unresolved. Trimming removed 0 bases from V and 8 bases from J, with 19 bases in between. This CDR3 is 15 amino acids long. CDR1 DFQATT and CDR2 SNEGSKA come from the germline V gene (reference sequence). The CDR3 region has the DNA TGCAGTGCTAGAGATTTAAGGGAACCGACGGGAGGCTACACCTTC. Translated: CSARDLREPTGGYTF.

This clonotype was counted ten times or more. The chain is built from TRBV5-5 and TRBJ2-1; 11 bases are shared with TRBD2. The CDR3 runs to 23 residues. Germline V gene sequence: CDR1 SGHKS, CDR2 YYEKEE (reference sequence). V trimming: 0 bases; J trimming: 0 bases; junction bases outside the gene matches: 20. CDR3 in amino acids: CASSLAREFGTSGRRSSYNEQFF. CDR3 DNA: TGTGCCAGCAGCTTGGCCCGGGAATTTGGGACTAGCGGCCGAAGGAGCTCCTACAATGAGCAGTTCTTC.

This sequence joins TRBV6-5 and TRBJ1-1; D possibly corresponds to TRBD1 (6 bases). Trimming took 6 bases from V and 0 from J, leaving 11 bases between them. This CDR3 region has 14 residues. The germline V gene encodes CDR1 MNHEY and CDR2 SVGAGI. The CDR3 region is CASSRGTLNTEAFF. CDR3 coding DNA: TGTGCCAGCAGCCGAGGGACATTGAACACTGAAGCTTTCTTT.

The chain recombines TRBV20-1 with TRBJ2-3, with a tentative D call TRBD1 (7 bases). Trimming removed 5 bases from V and 0 bases from J, with 18 bases in between. The CDR3 is 16 residues long. Germline-derived CDR1 and CDR2 are DFQATT and SNEGSKA (reference sequence). The chain's CDR3 is CSAPSGGGRSTDTQYF. For the CDR3, the DNA is TGCAGTGCTCCCTCCGGAGGGGGCCGGAGCACAGATACGCAGTATTTT.

This clonotype showed up just a few times. The rearrangement joins TRBV5-1 to TRBJ2-6; weak D call: TRBD2 (5 bases). The V gene's germline CDR1 is SGHRS and CDR2 YFSETQ. The CDR3 runs 16 residues. Trimming removed 0 bases at V and 2 bases at J, with 9 bases between. CDR3 nucleotide sequence: TGCGCCAGCAGCTTGGCCATGAGGGCTGGGGCCAACGTCCTGACTTTC. Its translation: CASSLAMRAGANVLTF.

This clonotype was seen once. J is TRBJ1-1 and V is TRBV9; 7 nucleotides match TRBD1. The junction had 8 bases not matched to a gene; V was cut back by 0 bases and J by 0 bases. Germline V gene data show CDR1 as SGDLS and CDR2 as YYNGEE. The CDR3 sequence is 17 residues long. The CDR3 sequence: CASSVGGQVLMNTEAFF. The CDR3 DNA sequence: TGTGCCAGCAGCGTAGGAGGACAGGTACTCATGAACACTGAAGCTTTCTTT.